The T cell receptor (beta chain) under discussion was sequenced for a study of blood T cell repertoires in COVID-19. Germline V lookup: CDR1 LGHNA, CDR2 YSLEER. The CDR3 is 17 amino acids. Germline trimming cut 2 bases from V and 10 bases from J; bases unmatched to any gene: 13. Assignment of participants to cohorts was predicated upon participant-reported clinical history. In the original workflow: It was from reference gene primer amplification that nucleated cell counts were estimated. Here immunoSEQ multiplex PCR was the method, and the copy in TCRdb shows in-frame clones only, minus some. From that table come the V and J calls and clone size; the DNA was used to work out D and trimming. This table holds 400,000 to 550,000 clones, around nine tenths found once.

This sequence originates from a woman between 18 and 29 years old with acute COVID-19. The gene calls are TRBV4-3 and TRBJ2-1, with 11 nucleotides matching TRBD2. The sample taken for sequencing was PBMCs or T cells enriched from blood (not recorded which). The CDR3 sequence: CASSQTRGLAGTREQFF. The DNA of the CDR3 is TGCGCCAGCAGCCAAACAAGAGGACTAGCGGGTACTCGAGAGCAGTTCTTC.